This T cell receptor (beta chain) originates from a study of blood T cells in healthy people across ages. Germline CDR1 is WNHNN and CDR2 is SYGVQD (reference sequence). The V end was cut by 10 bases, the J end by 0 bases, with 16 bases between. The CDR3 covers 14 residues. A second roughly 6 to 12 cycle PCR used barcoded and J-beta primers. Each CDR3 protein is one row after TCRdb ran MiXCR on the 5' RACE reads. The data show 1.5 million to 2 million distinct CDR3 sequences, about 31% seen once. The source is a woman aged 25-40 years in good health. The sample taken for sequencing was blood. The chain has TRBV10-1 and TRBJ2-7; possibly TRBD1 or TRBD2 for D (5 bases each). CDR3 DNA: TGCGCCATTTTTGGTTGGGGGAGCTCCTACGAGCAGTACTTC. Translating it yields CAIFGWGSSYEQYF.